The 24 T cell receptor beta chains listed next were all sequenced from one sample in a study of technical replicates of blood from several donors. The repertoire was sequenced with immunoSEQ multiplex PCR; TCRdb's copy has only in-frame clones and lacks some. The table shows around 70,000 clones, with roughly 97% occurring only once. Sequenced: T cells isolated from PBMCs. The source is a human donor in good health.

The rearrangement links TRBV2 to TRBJ1-4; TRBD1 aligns across 7 bases. CDR1 is SNHLY, CDR2 FYNNEI, per germline. The CDR3 is 16 amino acids. J lost 8 bases, V lost 8 bases, and 17 bases had no gene match. The chain's CDR3 is CASRPVDRALGEKLFF. DNA of the CDR3: TGTGCCAGCCGACCAGTCGACAGGGCCCTTGGGGAAAAACTGTTTTTT.

This clone was seen once. This chain uses TRBV6-5 with TRBJ2-7; D gene uncertain. The CDR3 sequence is 15 residues long. The V and J ends lost 0 bases and 0 bases respectively, with 9 bases between them. Per germline, CDR1 MNHEY and CDR2 SVGAGI. The CDR3 region has the DNA TGTGCCAGCAGTTACTCGACCCCGGGCTCCTACGAGCAGTACTTC. Amino acid sequence: CASSYSTPGSYEQYF.

The gene calls are TRBV10-1 and TRBJ2-7, with D possibly being TRBD1 (5 bases). The CDR3 runs 10 residues. Germline CDR1 WNHNN, CDR2 SYGVQD (reference sequence). The CDR3 spells CVTGRVQEYF. CDR3 DNA sequence: TGCGTCACTGGACGAGTACAGGAGTACTTC.

This chain joins TRBV5-4 and TRBJ2-1; possible D gene TRBD1, 6 bases. CDR3 size: 12 residues. Trimming removed 2 bases at V and 9 bases at J, with 9 bases between. CDR1 and CDR2 from the germline V gene are SGHNT and YYREEE (reference sequence). CDR3 DNA sequence: TGTGCCAGCAGCTTAGGGACATTTGAGCAGTTCTTC. Translating gives CASSLGTFEQFF.

This clone was recorded only once. The chain is built from TRBV12-5 and TRBJ2-2, with D unresolved. CDR1 LGHNT and CDR2 FRNRAP come from the germline V gene. The CDR3 length is 12 residues. Trimming removed 3 bases at V and 6 bases at J, with 5 bases between. CDR3 amino acids: CASGLASGELFF. CDR3 nucleotides: TGTGCTAGTGGTTTAGCATCCGGGGAGCTGTTTTTT.

The rearrangement joins TRBV15 to TRBJ1-1; the D gene is possibly TRBD1 (5 bases). Germline assignment: CDR1 LNHNV and CDR2 YYDKDF (reference sequence). V gave up 0 bases and J gave up 12 bases, with 14 bases separating them. The CDR3 runs 13 residues. The CDR3 bases are TGTGCCACCAGCAGAGAGGGGCCAGGTTGGACTTTCTTT. It translates to CATSREGPGWTFF.

The chain has TRBV7-6 and TRBJ1-2; 10 bases are shared with TRBD1. V was pared by 3 bases and J by 4 bases, with 11 bases of the junction left unmatched. Germline CDR1 is SGHVS and CDR2 is FNYEAQ. This CDR3 contains 17 residues. The CDR3: CASSFGTGAGAAYGYTF. In DNA, the CDR3 is TGTGCCAGCAGCTTTGGGACAGGGGCAGGTGCCGCCTATGGCTACACCTTC.

The V gene is TRBV2, the J gene TRBJ1-1; 10 nucleotides agree with TRBD1. This CDR3 spans 13 amino acids. CDR1 and CDR2 (germline): SNHLY, FYNNEI. The V segment lost 10 bases and the J segment 4 bases; nucleotides outside the gene matches: 6. The CDR3 sequence: CATGTGVLTEAFF. The DNA of the CDR3 is TGTGCCACCGGGACAGGGGTACTCACTGAAGCTTTCTTT.

This chain uses TRBV6-4 with TRBJ2-7; TRBD2 matches 7 bases. The CDR3 consists of 14 residues. J lost 5 bases, V lost 4 bases, and 8 bases had no gene match. The germline V gene encodes CDR1 MRHNA and CDR2 SNTAGT. CDR3 nucleotides: TGTGCCAGCAGTGCTACTAGCGACACGGACGAGCAGTACTTC. As protein: CASSATSDTDEQYF.

This clone was counted once. The V and J genes are TRBV9 and TRBJ1-5; tentative D call: TRBD1 (6 bases). The length of the CDR3 is 15 residues. Germline V gene sequence: CDR1 SGDLS, CDR2 YYNGEE. V was trimmed by 3 bases and J by 6 bases, leaving 16 bases between them. Here the CDR3 reads CASSAQEYRVQPQHF. The CDR3 region has the DNA TGTGCCAGCAGCGCACAAGAGTACAGGGTTCAGCCCCAGCATTTT.

The rearrangement links TRBV7-3 to TRBJ2-3; D possibly corresponds to TRBD1 (6 bases). Germline assignment: CDR1 SGHTA and CDR2 FQGTGA. V lost 0 bases and J lost 3, with 16 bases in between. The CDR3 covers 17 residues. The CDR3 here is CASSLTRTFGTTDTQYF. CDR3 DNA: TGTGCCAGCAGCTTAACCCGGACGTTTGGGACAACAGATACGCAGTATTTT. Full variable domain (missing parts from reference TRBV7-3 and TRBJ2-3): GAGVSQTPSNKVTEKGKYVELRCDPISGHTALYWYRQSLGQGPEFLIYFQGTGAADDSGLPNDRFFAVRPEGSVSTLKIQRTERGDSAVYLCASSLTRTFGTTDTQYFGPGTRLTVL.

V and J are TRBV7-6 and TRBJ2-1; 7 positions match TRBD2. Germline V gene data show CDR1 as SGHVS and CDR2 as FNYEAQ. The CDR3 runs 15 residues. V was clipped by 3 bases and J by 1 base; unmatched bases: 3. CDR3 sequence (DNA): TGTGCCAGCAGCTTTGTCGGGAGGTCCTACAATGAGCAGTTCTTC. As protein: CASSFVGRSYNEQFF.

This chain connects TRBV2 to TRBJ2-7, with 9 bases aligning to TRBD1. CDR1 is SNHLY, CDR2 FYNNEI, per germline. This CDR3 contains 14 residues. V trimming: 7 bases; J trimming: 2 bases; junction bases outside the gene matches: 6. CDR3 nucleotides: TGTGCCAGCACTCGGGACAGGGTAACCTACGAGCAGTACTTC. Its translation is CASTRDRVTYEQYF.

The rearrangement uses TRBV7-9 and TRBJ2-5, with 9 bases aligning to TRBD2. Germline assignment: CDR1 SEHNR and CDR2 FQNEAQ (reference sequence). The ends lost 5 bases at V and 0 bases at J; junction bases unmatched: 7. This CDR3 region has 16 residues. The CDR3 DNA reads as TGTGCCAGCAGCGAACCTAGCGGGGTACACCAAGAGACCCAGTACTTC. This translates into CASSEPSGVHQETQYF.

This chain joins TRBV4-1 and TRBJ1-2; D perhaps matches TRBD1 (6 bases). Germline loops: CDR1 MGHRA, CDR2 YSYEKL. This CDR3 is built from 14 residues. V lost 4 bases and J lost 4, with 13 bases in between. The CDR3 DNA follows: TGCGCCAGCAGCCGGAAGACAGGCAGCTATGGCTACACCTTC. Translation gives CASSRKTGSYGYTF.

The V and J genes are TRBV6-1 and TRBJ2-1, with 8 bases that match TRBD2. The CDR3 sequence is 14 residues long. Trimming removed 6 bases from V and 2 bases from J; junction bases left unmatched: 3. Germline V gene data show CDR1 as MNHNS and CDR2 as SASEGT. The DNA for the CDR3 is TGTGCCAGCAGGCCGGGACTAGCCTACAATGAGCAGTTCTTC. Encoded protein: CASRPGLAYNEQFF.

This sequence joins TRBV2 and TRBJ2-7; possible D gene TRBD1, 6 bases. The V and J ends lost 4 bases and 4 bases respectively, with 8 bases between them. The CDR3 runs 12 residues. The germline V gene encodes CDR1 SNHLY and CDR2 FYNNEI. This CDR3 is CASSGQAYEQYF. The DNA for the CDR3 is TGTGCCAGCAGTGGACAGGCGTACGAGCAGTACTTC. The full variable domain, in which reference TRBV2 and TRBJ2-7 provide the parts outside the CDR3, is EPEVTQTPSHQVTQMGQEVILRCVPISNHLYFYWYRQILGQKVEFLVSFYNNEISEKSEIFDDQFSVERPDGSNFTLKIRSTKLEDSAMYFCASSGQAYEQYFGPGTRLTVT.

The chain carries TRBV6-1 and TRBJ2-7; D is possibly TRBD1 (6 bases). V was shortened by 5 bases and J by 6 bases, with 17 bases between the two germline ends. The CDR3 has 14 amino acids. Germline-derived CDR1 and CDR2 are MNHNS and SASEGT. This CDR3 is CASSSGTLNVEQYF. As DNA, the CDR3 is TGTGCCAGCAGTTCCGGGACATTAAATGTCGAGCAGTACTTC.

The chain links TRBV10-1 to TRBJ2-2; D is uncertain. Germline loops: CDR1 WNHNN, CDR2 SYGVQD (reference sequence). The CDR3 length is 14 residues. Trimming shortened V by 0 bases and J by 1 base, and 3 bases separated the two germline ends. DNA for the CDR3: TGCGCCAGCAGTGAGTCACTGAACACCGGGGAGCTGTTTTTT. Protein product: CASSESLNTGELFF.

The chain is built from TRBV10-2 and TRBJ2-4; the match to TRBD1 covers 9 bases. Germline loops: CDR1 WSHSY, CDR2 SAAADI. The V segment lost 3 bases and the J segment 6 bases; nucleotides outside the gene matches: 6. This CDR3 spans 15 amino acids. CDR3 sequence: CASSDPKQGANIQYF. For the CDR3, the DNA is TGCGCCAGCAGTGACCCGAAACAGGGGGCAAACATTCAGTACTTC.

The chain carries TRBV10-1 and TRBJ2-3, with 12 nucleotides matching TRBD2. Germline CDR1 WNHNN, CDR2 SYGVQD (reference sequence). The CDR3 loop spans 16 amino acids. With 6 bases clipped from V and 2 bases from J, the junction kept 6 bases outside the gene matches. CDR3 residues: CASSNRTSGTTDTQYF. CDR3 nucleotides: TGCGCCAGCAGCAACCGGACTAGCGGGACCACAGATACGCAGTATTTT.

The chain combines TRBV11-2 with TRBJ2-7; D call uncertain. Germline CDR1 SGHAT, CDR2 FQNNGV. The CDR3 length is 14 residues. Deletions cut 4 bases from V and 2 bases from J, with 12 bases between. The CDR3 bases are TGTGCCAGCAGCTACCTGCAGGTTCCCTACGAGCAGTACTTC. Amino acid sequence: CASSYLQVPYEQYF.

The rearrangement links TRBV6-5 to TRBJ2-2; 8 bases are a match to TRBD1. From germline, CDR1 is MNHEY and CDR2 SVGAGI. This CDR3 has 15 amino acids. The junction had 7 bases not matched to a gene; V was cut back by 5 bases and J by 5 bases. The CDR3 nucleotides are TGTGCCAGCAGTCACTGGACAGGGTTAACCGGGGAGCTGTTTTTT. This gives the protein CASSHWTGLTGELFF.

The chain carries TRBV7-2 and TRBJ1-1; 7 bases fit TRBD1. V shed 2 bases and J 0 bases; nucleotides not matched to a gene: 6. CDR3 length: 16 amino acids. Germline CDR1 is SGHTA and CDR2 is FQGNSA. Here the CDR3 DNA reads TGTGCCAGCAGCTTATCGGGACAGCAGATGAACACTGAAGCTTTCTTT. The encoded protein is CASSLSGQQMNTEAFF. The full variable domain, completed using reference TRBV7-2 and TRBJ1-1, is GAGVSQSPSNKVTEKGKDVELRCDPISGHTALYWYRQSLGQGLEFLIYFQGNSAPDKSGLPSDRFSAERTGGSVSTLTIQRTQQEDSAVYLCASSLSGQQMNTEAFFGQGTRLTVV.